Presented here are 3 T cell receptor beta chains from one specimen sequenced in a study of T-cell reconstitution after alpha-beta-depleted transplantation in children. The authors prepared the TCRbeta library with unique molecular identifiers. MiXCR, run by TCRdb on the PCR reads, gives a single entry per CDR3 protein. The sample carries approximately 590,000 distinct CDR3 sequences, about 10% recorded once. The specimen was PBMCs from the stem cell graft donor, collected from the stem cell graft. The receptors derive from a human donor who donated a stem cell graft to a child with acute myeloid leukemia.

This clonotype showed up just a few times. The chain recombines TRBV7-2 with TRBJ2-1, with 10 bases lining up with TRBD2. The ends lost 7 bases at V and 12 bases at J; junction bases unmatched: 15. CDR1 and CDR2 (germline): SGHTA, FQGNSA. This CDR3 comprises 15 residues. Here the CDR3 reads CASNIWASGSTGQFF. CDR3 sequence (DNA): TGTGCCAGCAACATTTGGGCTAGCGGGAGTACGGGGCAGTTCTTC. The full variable domain, with the rest looked up from reference TRBV7-2 and TRBJ2-1, is GAGVSQSPSNKVTEKGKDVELRCDPISGHTALYWYRQSLGQGLEFLIYFQGNSAPDKSGLPSDRFSAERTGGSVSTLTIQRTQQEDSAVYLCASNIWASGSTGQFFGPGTRLTVL.

This rearrangement joins TRBV20-1 to TRBJ2-7; the D gene is possibly TRBD1 (6 bases). Looked up from germline, CDR1 is DFQATT and CDR2 is SNEGSKA (reference sequence). Trimming cost V 0 bases and J 2 bases, with 8 bases left between them. The CDR3 has 13 residues. CDR3 nucleotide sequence: TGCAGTGCTAGAGAGGACAGCACCTACGAGCAGTACTTC. This codes for CSAREDSTYEQYF.

Only a few counts were recorded for this clonotype. The V and J genes are TRBV10-3 and TRBJ1-3, with D unclear. Deletions cut 10 bases from V and 2 bases from J, with 12 bases between. Per the germline V gene, CDR1 is ENHRY and CDR2 is SYGVKD. This CDR3 comprises 13 residues. The CDR3 region is CASRGSTGNTIYF. The CDR3 DNA is TGTGCCAGTCGGGGATCTACTGGAAACACCATATATTTT.